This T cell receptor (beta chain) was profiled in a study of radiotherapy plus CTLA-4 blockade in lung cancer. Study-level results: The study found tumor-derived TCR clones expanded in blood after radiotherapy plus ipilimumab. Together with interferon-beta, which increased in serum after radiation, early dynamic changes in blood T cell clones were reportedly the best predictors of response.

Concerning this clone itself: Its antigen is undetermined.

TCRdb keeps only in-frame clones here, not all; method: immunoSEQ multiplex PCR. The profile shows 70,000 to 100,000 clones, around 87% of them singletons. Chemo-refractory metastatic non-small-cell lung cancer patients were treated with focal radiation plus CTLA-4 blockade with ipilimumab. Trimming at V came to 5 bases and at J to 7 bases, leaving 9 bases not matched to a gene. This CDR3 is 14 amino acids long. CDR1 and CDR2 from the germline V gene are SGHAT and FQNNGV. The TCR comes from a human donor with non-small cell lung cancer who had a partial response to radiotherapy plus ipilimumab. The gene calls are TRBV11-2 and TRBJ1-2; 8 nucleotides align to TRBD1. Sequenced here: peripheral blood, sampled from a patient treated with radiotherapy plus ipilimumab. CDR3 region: CASSPPGQESGYTF. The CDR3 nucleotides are TGTGCCAGCAGCCCACCGGGACAGGAAAGTGGCTACACCTTC.